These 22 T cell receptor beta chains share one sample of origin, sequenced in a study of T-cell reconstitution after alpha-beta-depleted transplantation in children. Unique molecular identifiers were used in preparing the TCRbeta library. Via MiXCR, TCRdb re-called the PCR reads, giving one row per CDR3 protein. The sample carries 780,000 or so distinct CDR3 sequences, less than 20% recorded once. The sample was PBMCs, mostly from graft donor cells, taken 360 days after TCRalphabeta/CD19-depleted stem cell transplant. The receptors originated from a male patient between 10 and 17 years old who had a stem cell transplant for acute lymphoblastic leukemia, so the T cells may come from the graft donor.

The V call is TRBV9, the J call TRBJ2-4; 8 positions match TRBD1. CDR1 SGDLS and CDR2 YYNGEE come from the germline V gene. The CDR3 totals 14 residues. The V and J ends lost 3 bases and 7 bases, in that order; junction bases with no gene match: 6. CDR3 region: CASSDDRGANIQYF. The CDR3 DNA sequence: TGTGCCAGCAGCGACGACAGGGGCGCCAACATTCAGTACTTC.

This CDR3 reads CASSLVRTNSNQPQHF. CDR3 in DNA: TGTGCCAGCAGCTTAGTCCGAACGAATAGCAATCAGCCCCAGCATTTT. The genes are TRBV7-9 and TRBJ1-5; D unresolved. CDR3 length: 16 amino acids. Germline V lookup: CDR1 SEHNR, CDR2 FQNEAQ (reference sequence). The V and J ends lost 1 base and 0 bases respectively, with 10 bases between them.

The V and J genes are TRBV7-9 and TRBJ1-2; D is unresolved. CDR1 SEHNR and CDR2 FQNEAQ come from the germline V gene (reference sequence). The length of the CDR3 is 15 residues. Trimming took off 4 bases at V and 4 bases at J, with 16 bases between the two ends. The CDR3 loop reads CASSSRPGSRYGYTF. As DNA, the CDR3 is TGTGCCAGCAGCTCCCGACCGGGAAGCCGCTATGGCTACACCTTC. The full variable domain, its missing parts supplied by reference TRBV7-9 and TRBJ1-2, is DTGVSQNPRHKITKRGQNVTFRCDPISEHNRLYWYRQTLGQGPEFLTYFQNEAQLEKSRLLSDRFSAERPKGSFSTLEIQRTEQGDSAMYLCASSSRPGSRYGYTFGSGTRLTVV.

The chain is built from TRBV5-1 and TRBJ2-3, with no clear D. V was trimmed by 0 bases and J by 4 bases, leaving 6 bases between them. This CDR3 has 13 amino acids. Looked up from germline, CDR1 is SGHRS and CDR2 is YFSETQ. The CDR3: CASSLVASDTQYF. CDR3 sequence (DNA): TGCGCCAGCAGCTTGGTGGCGTCAGATACGCAGTATTTT.

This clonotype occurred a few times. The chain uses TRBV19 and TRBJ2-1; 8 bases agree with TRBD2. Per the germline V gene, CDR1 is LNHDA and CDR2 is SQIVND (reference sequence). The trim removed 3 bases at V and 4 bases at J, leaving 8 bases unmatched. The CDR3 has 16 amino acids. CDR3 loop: CASSIGREGQYNEQFF. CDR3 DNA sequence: TGTGCCAGTAGTATCGGGAGGGAGGGCCAGTACAATGAGCAGTTCTTC.

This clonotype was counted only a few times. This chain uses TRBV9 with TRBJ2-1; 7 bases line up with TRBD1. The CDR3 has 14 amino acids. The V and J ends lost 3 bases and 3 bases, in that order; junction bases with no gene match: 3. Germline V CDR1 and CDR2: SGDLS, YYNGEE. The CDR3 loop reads CASSGTGGYNEQFF. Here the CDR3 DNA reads TGTGCCAGCAGCGGGACAGGCGGCTACAATGAGCAGTTCTTC.

In DNA form, the CDR3 reads TGCAGTGCTGAGACATCAATGAACACTGAAGCTTTCTTT. Residues: CSAETSMNTEAFF. The chain uses TRBV20-1 and TRBJ1-1; D remains ambiguous. The CDR3 has 13 residues. Germline CDR1 and CDR2: DFQATT and SNEGSKA (reference sequence). Trimming removed 5 bases at V and 0 bases at J, with 10 bases between.

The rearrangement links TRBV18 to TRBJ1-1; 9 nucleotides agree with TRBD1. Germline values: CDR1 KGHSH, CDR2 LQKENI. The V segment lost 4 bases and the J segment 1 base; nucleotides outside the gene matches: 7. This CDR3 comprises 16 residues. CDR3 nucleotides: TGTGCCAGCTCACGCGGGACAGGGTGGAGGAACACTGAAGCTTTCTTT. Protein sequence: CASSRGTGWRNTEAFF.

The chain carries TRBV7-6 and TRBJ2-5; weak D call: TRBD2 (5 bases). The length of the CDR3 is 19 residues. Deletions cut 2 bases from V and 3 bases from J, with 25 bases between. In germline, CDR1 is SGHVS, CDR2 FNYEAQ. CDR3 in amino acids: CASSLPVRGKGKIEETQYF. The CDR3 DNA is TGTGCCAGCAGCTTACCGGTCAGAGGGAAGGGTAAAATTGAAGAGACCCAGTACTTC. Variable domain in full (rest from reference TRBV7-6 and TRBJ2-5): GAGVSQSPRYKVTKRGQDVALRCDPISGHVSLYWYRQALGQGPEFLTYFNYEAQQDKSGLPNDRFSAERPEGSISTLTIQRTEQRDSAMYRCASSLPVRGKGKIEETQYFGPGTRLLVL.

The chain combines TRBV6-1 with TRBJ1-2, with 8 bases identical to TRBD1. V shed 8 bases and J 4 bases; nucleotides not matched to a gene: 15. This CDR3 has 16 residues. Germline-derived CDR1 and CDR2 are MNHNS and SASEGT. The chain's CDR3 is CASLPDRGQALYGYTF. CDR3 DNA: TGTGCCAGCCTCCCCGACAGGGGCCAGGCCCTCTATGGCTACACCTTC.

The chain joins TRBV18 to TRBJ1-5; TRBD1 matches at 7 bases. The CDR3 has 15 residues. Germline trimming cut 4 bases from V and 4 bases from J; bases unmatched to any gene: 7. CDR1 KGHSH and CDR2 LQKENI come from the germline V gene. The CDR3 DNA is TGTGCCAGCTCACTGGGACAGCCCGAAAATCAGCCCCAGCATTTT. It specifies CASSLGQPENQPQHF.

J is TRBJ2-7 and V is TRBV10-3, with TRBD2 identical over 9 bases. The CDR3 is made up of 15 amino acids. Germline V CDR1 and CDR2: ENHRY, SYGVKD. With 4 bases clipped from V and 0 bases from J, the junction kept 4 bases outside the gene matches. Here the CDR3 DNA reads TGTGCCATCAGTGGTGGTAGCGGGGGCTCCTACGAGCAGTACTTC. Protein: CAISGGSGGSYEQYF.

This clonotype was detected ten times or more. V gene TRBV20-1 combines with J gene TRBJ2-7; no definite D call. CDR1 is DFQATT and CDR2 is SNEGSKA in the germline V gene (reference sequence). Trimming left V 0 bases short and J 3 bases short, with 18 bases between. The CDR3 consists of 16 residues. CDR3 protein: CSARDSWREKGYEQYF. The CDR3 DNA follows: TGCAGTGCTAGAGATTCGTGGCGAGAGAAGGGCTACGAGCAGTACTTC.

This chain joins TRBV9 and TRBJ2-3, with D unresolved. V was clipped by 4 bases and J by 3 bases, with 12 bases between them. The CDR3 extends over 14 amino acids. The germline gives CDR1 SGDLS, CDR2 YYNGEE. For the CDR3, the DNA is TGTGCCAGCAGCCTCCAATCCCTTACAGATACGCAGTATTTT. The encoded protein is CASSLQSLTDTQYF.

The CDR3 coding sequence is TGCGCCAGCAGAAACGGACAGAACTATGGCTACACCTTC. It yields the protein CASRNGQNYGYTF. The chain uses TRBV5-1 and TRBJ1-2; D may be TRBD1 (6 bases). V was shortened by 5 bases and J by 2 bases, with 10 bases between the two germline ends. The CDR3 length is 13 residues. CDR1 is SGHRS and CDR2 is YFSETQ in the germline V gene.

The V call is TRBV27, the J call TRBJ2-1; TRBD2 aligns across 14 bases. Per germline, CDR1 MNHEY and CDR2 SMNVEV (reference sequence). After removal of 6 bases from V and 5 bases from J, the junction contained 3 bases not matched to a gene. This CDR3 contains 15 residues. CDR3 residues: CASRRTSGRNNEQFF. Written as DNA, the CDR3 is TGTGCCAGCAGACGGACTAGCGGGAGGAACAATGAGCAGTTCTTC.

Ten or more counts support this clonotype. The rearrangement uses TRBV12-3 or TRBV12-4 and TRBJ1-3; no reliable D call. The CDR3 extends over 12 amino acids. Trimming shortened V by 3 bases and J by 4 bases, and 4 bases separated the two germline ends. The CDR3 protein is CASSLEGNTIYF. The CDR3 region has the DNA TGTGCCAGCAGTTTGGAGGGAAACACCATATATTTT.

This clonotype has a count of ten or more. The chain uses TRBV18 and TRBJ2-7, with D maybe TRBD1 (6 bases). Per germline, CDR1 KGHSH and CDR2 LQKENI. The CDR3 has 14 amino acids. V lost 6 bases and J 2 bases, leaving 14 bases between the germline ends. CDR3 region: CASSGERDTYEQYF. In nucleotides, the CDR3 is TGTGCCAGCTCCGGGGAACGGGACACCTACGAGCAGTACTTC.

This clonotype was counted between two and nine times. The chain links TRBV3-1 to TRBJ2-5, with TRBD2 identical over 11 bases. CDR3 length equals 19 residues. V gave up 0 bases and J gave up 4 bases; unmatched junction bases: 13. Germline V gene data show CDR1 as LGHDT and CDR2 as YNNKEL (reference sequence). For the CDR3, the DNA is TGTGCCAGCAGCCAAGACCCGGGACTAGCGGTCCTCACGGGAGAGACCCAGTACTTC. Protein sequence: CASSQDPGLAVLTGETQYF.

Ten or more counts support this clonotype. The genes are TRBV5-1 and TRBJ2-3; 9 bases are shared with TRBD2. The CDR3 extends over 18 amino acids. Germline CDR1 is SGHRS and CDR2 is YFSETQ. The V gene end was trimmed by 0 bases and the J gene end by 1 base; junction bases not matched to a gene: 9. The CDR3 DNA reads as TGCGCCAGCAGCTTGGAGGTAGCGGGAGTGTTCGGCACAGATACGCAGTATTTT. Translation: CASSLEVAGVFGTDTQYF.

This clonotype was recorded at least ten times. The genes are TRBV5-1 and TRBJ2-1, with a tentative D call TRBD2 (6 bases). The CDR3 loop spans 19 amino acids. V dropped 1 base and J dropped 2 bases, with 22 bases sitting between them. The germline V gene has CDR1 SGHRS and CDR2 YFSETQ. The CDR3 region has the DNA TGCGCCAGCAGCTTGTCGGCCACTAGCAGGAATCCCCCCTACAATGAGCAGTTCTTC. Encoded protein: CASSLSATSRNPPYNEQFF.

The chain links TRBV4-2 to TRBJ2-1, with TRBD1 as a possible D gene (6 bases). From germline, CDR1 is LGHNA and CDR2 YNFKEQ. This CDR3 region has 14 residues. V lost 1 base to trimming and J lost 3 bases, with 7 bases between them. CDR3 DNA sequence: TGTGCCAGCAGCCAAGCGGACAGCTACAATGAGCAGTTCTTC. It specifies CASSQADSYNEQFF.